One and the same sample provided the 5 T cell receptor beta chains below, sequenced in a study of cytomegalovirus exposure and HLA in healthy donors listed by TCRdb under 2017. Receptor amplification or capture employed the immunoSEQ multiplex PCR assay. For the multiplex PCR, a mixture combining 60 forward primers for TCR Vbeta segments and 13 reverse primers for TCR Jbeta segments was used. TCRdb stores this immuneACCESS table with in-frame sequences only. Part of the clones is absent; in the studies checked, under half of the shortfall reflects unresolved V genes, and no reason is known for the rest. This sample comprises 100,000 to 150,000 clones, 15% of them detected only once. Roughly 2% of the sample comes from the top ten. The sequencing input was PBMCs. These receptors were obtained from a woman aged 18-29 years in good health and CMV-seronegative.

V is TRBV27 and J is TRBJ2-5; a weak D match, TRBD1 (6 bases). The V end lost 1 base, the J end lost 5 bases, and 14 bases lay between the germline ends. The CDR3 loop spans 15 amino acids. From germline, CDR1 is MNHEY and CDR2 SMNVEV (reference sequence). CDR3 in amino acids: CASSLLPGVGETQYF. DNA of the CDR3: TGTGCCAGCAGTTTATTACCAGGGGTGGGGGAGACCCAGTACTTC.

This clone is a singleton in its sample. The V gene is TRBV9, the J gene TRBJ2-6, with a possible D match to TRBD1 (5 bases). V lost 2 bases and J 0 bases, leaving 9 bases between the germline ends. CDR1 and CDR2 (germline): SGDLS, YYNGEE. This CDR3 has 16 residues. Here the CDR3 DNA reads TGTGCCAGCAGCGTGGACACCACCTCTGGGGCCAACGTCCTGACTTTC. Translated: CASSVDTTSGANVLTF.

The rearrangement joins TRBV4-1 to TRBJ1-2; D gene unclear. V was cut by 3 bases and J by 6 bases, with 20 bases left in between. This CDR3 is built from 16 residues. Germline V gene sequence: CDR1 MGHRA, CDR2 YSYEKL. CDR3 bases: TGCGCCAGCAGCCACCTCATGGGCAACCATAGAGATGGCTACACCTTC. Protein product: CASSHLMGNHRDGYTF.

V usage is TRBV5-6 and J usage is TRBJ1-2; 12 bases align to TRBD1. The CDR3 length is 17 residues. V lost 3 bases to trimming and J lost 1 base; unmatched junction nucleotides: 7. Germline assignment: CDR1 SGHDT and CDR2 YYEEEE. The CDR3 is CASSWGTGGSSNYGYTF. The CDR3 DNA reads TGTGCCAGCAGCTGGGGGACAGGGGGCAGTAGTAACTATGGCTACACCTTC. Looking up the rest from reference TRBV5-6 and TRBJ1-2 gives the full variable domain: DAGVTQSPTHLIKTRGQQVTLRCSPKSGHDTVSWYQQALGQGPQFIFQYYEEEERQRGNFPDRFSGHQFPNYSSELNVNALLLGDSALYLCASSWGTGGSSNYGYTFGSGTRLTVV.

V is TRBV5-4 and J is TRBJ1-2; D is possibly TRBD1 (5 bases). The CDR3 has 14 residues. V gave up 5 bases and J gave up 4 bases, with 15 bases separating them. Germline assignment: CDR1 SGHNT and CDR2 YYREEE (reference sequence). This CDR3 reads CASSPKSTGYGYTF. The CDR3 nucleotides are TGTGCCAGCAGTCCCAAGAGTACAGGCTATGGCTACACCTTC.